Each of the 3 T cell receptor beta chains below was sequenced from the same sample in a study of blood T cells in healthy people across ages. Sample-barcoded 5' priming and a J-beta primer mix drove a second PCR of 7 to 11 cycles. TCRdb called the 5' RACE reads again in MiXCR, with one record for every CDR3 protein. The sample has roughly 1,700,000 distinct CDR3 sequences, about 30% seen once. The sequenced sample consisted of blood. Every receptor here comes from a woman in her 30s in good health.

This sequence joins TRBV5-1 and TRBJ2-1; D unclear. The V end was cut by 4 bases, the J end by 3 bases, with 11 bases between. In germline, CDR1 is SGHRS, CDR2 YFSETQ. The CDR3 length is 14 residues. In DNA, the CDR3 is TGCGCCAGCAGCGTGTTCACGGGCTACAATGAGCAGTTCTTC. Translated: CASSVFTGYNEQFF.

Remarks on this clonotype: A read error may produce the germline difference seen at one junction end. CDR3 loop: CARSGQARRSNQPQHF. DNA for the CDR3: TGTGCCCGCAGTGGACAGGCTAGGAGGAGCAATCAGCCCCAGCATTTT. The chain joins TRBV12-3 or TRBV12-4 to TRBJ1-5; 7 positions agree with TRBD1. The CDR3 has 16 amino acids.

This chain links TRBV20-1 with TRBJ2-7, with a weak D call TRBD2 (5 bases). The CDR3 loop spans 15 amino acids. The ends were cut back, 1 base at V and 0 bases at J, with 13 bases in the middle. CDR1 is DFQATT, CDR2 SNEGSKA, per germline (reference sequence). The CDR3 coding sequence is TGCAGTGCTAGAGCGCCAGCGGAAAACTCCTACGAGCAGTACTTC. Translated: CSARAPAENSYEQYF.